This TCR beta chain derives from a study of blood T cell repertoires in COVID-19. Only in-frame clones appear in the TCRdb table, and some are missing; sequencing was by immunoSEQ multiplex PCR. In the table there are roughly 200,000 clones, just over 85% of which are singletons. The germline CDR1 and CDR2 sequences are SGDLS and YYNGEE. Trimming cost V 0 bases and J 3 bases; bases outside gene matches: 7. This CDR3 region has 16 residues. This chain connects TRBV9 to TRBJ2-7; 9 nucleotides align to TRBD2. The sequence came from a man between 18 and 29 years old with active or convalescent COVID-19. Source material: peripheral blood. The CDR3 region is CASSVGLAGINYEQYF. CDR3 in DNA: TGTGCCAGCAGCGTAGGTCTAGCGGGGATTAACTACGAGCAGTACTTC.